This T cell receptor beta chain stems from a study of T cell responses to AZD1222 COVID-19 vaccine. Findings and limits, study-wide: Across spike, vaccine-associated CD4 TCRs were found, dominant at 160-218 and 743-854. In a largely white British group with more females than males, clonal diversity was possibly underestimated.

Some clones are missing from TCRdb's copy, which holds only in-frame ones; the method was immunoSEQ multiplex PCR. This table has 100,000 to 130,000 clones, about nine tenths appearing once. The CDR3 spans 16 residues. V was cut by 6 bases and J by 3 bases, with 20 bases left in between. Per the germline V gene, CDR1 is KGHSH and CDR2 is LQKENI. With regard to this clone: Its antigen is unknown.

The sequencing used peripheral blood, collected on day 0 of AZD1222 vaccination. This receptor was identified in an adult in good health. The chain recombines TRBV18 with TRBJ2-5; maybe TRBD1 (6 bases). CDR3 protein: CASSWYGGTREETQYF. Written as DNA, the CDR3 is TGTGCCAGCTCCTGGTATGGGGGCACAAGGGAAGAGACCCAGTACTTC. The entire variable domain, with the rest obtained from reference TRBV18 and TRBJ2-5, is as follows: NAGVMQNPRHLVRRRGQEARLRCSPMKGHSHVYWYRQLPEEGLKFMVYLQKENIIDESGMPKERFSAEFPKEGPSILRIQQVVRGDSAAYFCASSWYGGTREETQYFGPGTRLLVL.